This TCR beta chain was captured by sequencing in a study of blood T cell repertoires in COVID-19. Study context: From the United States, Italy and Spain came samples of acute and convalescent COVID-19. Nucleic acid was either cDNA or gDNA, and it came from T cells, B-cell-depleted T cells, or PBMCs.

Repertoires were generated with immunoSEQ multiplex PCR, while TCRdb's copy carries only in-frame clones and drops some. The table includes 70,000 to 90,000 clones, roughly 90% detected once. In germline, CDR1 is MNHEY, CDR2 SVGAGI. This CDR3 region has 14 residues. Between the trimmed V and J ends, which lost 8 bases and 0 bases, there was a span of 11 bases. The sequence came from a human donor in a cohort sampled during active COVID-19. The chain has TRBV6-5 and TRBJ1-5, with a tentative D call TRBD1 (6 bases). The sequenced sample consisted of peripheral blood. The CDR3: CASRQASSNQPQHF. CDR3 DNA: TGTGCCAGCCGACAGGCGAGTAGCAATCAGCCCCAGCATTTT.